The 7 T cell receptor beta chains in this list originate from one sample, sequenced in a study of graft-versus-host responses after intestinal transplantation. Repertoires were generated with immunoSEQ multiplex PCR, while TCRdb's copy carries only in-frame clones and drops some. The data contain 62,000 or so clones, 70% to 90% of them singletons. This specimen was PBMCs, taken 26 days after transplant. All receptors come from a human patient who received an intestinal transplant, so some T cells may come from the graft donor.

The sample holds one count of this clone. V usage is TRBV28 and J usage is TRBJ1-2, with D tentatively TRBD1 (5 bases). V lost 6 bases to trimming and J lost 8 bases, with 13 bases between them. From germline, CDR1 is MDHEN and CDR2 SYDVKM. This CDR3 has 12 residues. The CDR3 DNA is TGTGCCAGCAGGAAATGGGGGGAAGGCTACACCTTC. The encoded protein is CASRKWGEGYTF.

The V and J genes are TRBV6-1 and TRBJ1-4; 10 nucleotides agree with TRBD1. The V gene end was trimmed by 1 base and the J gene end by 16 bases; junction bases not matched to a gene: 9. From germline, CDR1 is MNHNS and CDR2 SASEGT. The CDR3 runs to 14 residues. The DNA for the CDR3 is TGTGCCAGCAGTGAAGGACAGGGGGCATCGATAAGGTTTTTT. Translated, it gives CASSEGQGASIRFF.

This chain connects TRBV6-5 to TRBJ1-5, with D perhaps TRBD1 (5 bases). The germline gives CDR1 MNHEY, CDR2 SVGAGI. CDR3 length: 16 residues. The V end was cut by 4 bases, the J end by 3 bases, with 16 bases between. CDR3 protein: CASSSPRAGNNQPQHF. The CDR3 bases are TGTGCCAGCAGTTCCCCCCGGGCAGGGAACAATCAGCCCCAGCATTTT.

This chain uses TRBV7-6 with TRBJ1-1; D ambiguous. Trimming took 1 base from V and 1 from J, leaving 7 bases between them. The CDR3 runs 14 residues. Germline V CDR1 and CDR2: SGHVS, FNYEAQ. The CDR3 sequence is CASSLGQANTEAFF. CDR3 DNA sequence: TGTGCCAGCAGCTTAGGCCAGGCGAACACTGAAGCTTTCTTT.

This clone was seen a single time. The chain has TRBV28 and TRBJ2-7; 8 bases are a match to TRBD1. Losses at the gene ends were 8 bases for V and 0 bases for J; bases not matched to a gene: 9. This CDR3 is 15 amino acids long. Germline-derived CDR1 and CDR2 are MDHEN and SYDVKM. CDR3 DNA sequence: TGTGCCAGCGAAACCGGGACAGGCGACTCCTACGAGCAGTACTTC. Its protein is CASETGTGDSYEQYF. Looking up the rest from reference TRBV28 and TRBJ2-7 gives the full variable domain: DVKVTQSSRYLVKRTGEKVFLECVQDMDHENMFWYRQDPGLGLRLIYFSYDVKMKEKGDIPEGYSVSREKKERFSLILESASTNQTSMYLCASETGTGDSYEQYFGPGTRLTVT.

The rearrangement links TRBV7-9 to TRBJ2-2, with D uncertain. The CDR3 runs 17 residues. Germline lookup yields CDR1 SEHNR and CDR2 FQNEAQ (reference sequence). V was pared by 7 bases and J by 4 bases, with 22 bases between. The CDR3 region has the DNA TGTGCCAGCAACCCCCCGGGTGAGACTGTGGGCACCGGGGAGCTGTTTTTT. Residues: CASNPPGETVGTGELFF.

The chain recombines TRBV4-2 with TRBJ2-3; 11 nucleotides match TRBD2. Per germline, CDR1 LGHNA and CDR2 YNFKEQ. This CDR3 spans 16 amino acids. V shed 4 bases, J shed 4 bases, and the junction held 7 bases outside the gene matches. This CDR3 is CASSLLTSGDPDTQYF. The CDR3 region has the DNA TGTGCCAGCAGCCTGCTGACTAGCGGGGACCCAGATACGCAGTATTTT.